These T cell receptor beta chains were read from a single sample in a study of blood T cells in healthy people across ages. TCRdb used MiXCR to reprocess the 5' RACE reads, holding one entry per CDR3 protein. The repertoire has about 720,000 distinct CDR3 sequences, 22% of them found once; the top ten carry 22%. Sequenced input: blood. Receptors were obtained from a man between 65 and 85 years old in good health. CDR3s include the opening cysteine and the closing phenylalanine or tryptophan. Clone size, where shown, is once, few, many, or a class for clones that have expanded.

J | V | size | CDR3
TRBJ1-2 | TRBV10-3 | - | CAIKAGDYAYTF
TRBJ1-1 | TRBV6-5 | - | CASSYWAGGNTEAFF
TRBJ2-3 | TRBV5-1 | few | CASSTSWDTQYF
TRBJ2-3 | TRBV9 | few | CASSVRPLAGALDTQYF
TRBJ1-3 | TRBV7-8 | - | CASSFSGTSGNTIYF
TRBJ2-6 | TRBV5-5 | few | CASSPGGRISGANVLTF
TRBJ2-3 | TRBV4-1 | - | CASSQDARGLSSTDTQYF
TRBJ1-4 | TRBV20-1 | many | CSAPDRTTNEKLFF
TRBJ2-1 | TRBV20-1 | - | CSARVLGGPYNEQFF
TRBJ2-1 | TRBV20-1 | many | CSARDSRLASNEQFF
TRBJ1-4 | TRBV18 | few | CASSPRQTLGEKLFF
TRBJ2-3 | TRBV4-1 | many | CASSQPSLHGGRTDTQYF
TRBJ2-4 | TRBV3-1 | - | CASSPPWASGRRAKNIQYF
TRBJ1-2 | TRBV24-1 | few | CATSDRDKKNYGYTF
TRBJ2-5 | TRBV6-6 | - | CASRATDREEETQYF
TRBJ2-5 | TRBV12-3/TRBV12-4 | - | CASRGQMTQYF
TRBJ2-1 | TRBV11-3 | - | CASSLNYGIYNEQFF
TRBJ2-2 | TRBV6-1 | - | CASSVLAGGTGELFF
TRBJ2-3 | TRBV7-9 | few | CASSLGGSFTDTQYF
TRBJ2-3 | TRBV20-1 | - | CSARVEMRLDTQYF
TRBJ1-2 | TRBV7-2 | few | CASSPYVGGRGVGYTF
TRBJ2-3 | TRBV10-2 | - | CASKVGTPRTDTQYF
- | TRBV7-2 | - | CASSPGDNLPYEQYF
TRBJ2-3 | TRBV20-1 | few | CSARVFLASGTDTQYF
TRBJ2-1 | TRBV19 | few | CASSRTGSYNEQFF
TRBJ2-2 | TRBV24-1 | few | CATSDLPAGELFF
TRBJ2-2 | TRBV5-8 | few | CASSLGYFIQGSGELFF
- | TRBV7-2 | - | CASSFSGSETQYF
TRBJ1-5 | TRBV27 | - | CAGSLGVGTGTQPQHF